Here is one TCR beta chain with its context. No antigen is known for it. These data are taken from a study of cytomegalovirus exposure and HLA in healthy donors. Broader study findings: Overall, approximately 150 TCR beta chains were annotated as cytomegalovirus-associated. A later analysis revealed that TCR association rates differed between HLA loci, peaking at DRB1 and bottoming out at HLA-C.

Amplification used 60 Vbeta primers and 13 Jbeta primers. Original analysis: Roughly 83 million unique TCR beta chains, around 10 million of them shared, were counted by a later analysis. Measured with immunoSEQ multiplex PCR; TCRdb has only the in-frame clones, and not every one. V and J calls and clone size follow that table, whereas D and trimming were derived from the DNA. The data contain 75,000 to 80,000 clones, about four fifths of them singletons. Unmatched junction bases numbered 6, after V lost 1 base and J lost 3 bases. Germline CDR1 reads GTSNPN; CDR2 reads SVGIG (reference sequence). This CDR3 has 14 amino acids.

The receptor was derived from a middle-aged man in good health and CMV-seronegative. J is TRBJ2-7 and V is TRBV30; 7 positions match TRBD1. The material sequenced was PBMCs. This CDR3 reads CAWSGGTAIYEQYF. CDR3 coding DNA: TGTGCCTGGAGTGGAGGGACAGCGATCTACGAGCAGTACTTC.